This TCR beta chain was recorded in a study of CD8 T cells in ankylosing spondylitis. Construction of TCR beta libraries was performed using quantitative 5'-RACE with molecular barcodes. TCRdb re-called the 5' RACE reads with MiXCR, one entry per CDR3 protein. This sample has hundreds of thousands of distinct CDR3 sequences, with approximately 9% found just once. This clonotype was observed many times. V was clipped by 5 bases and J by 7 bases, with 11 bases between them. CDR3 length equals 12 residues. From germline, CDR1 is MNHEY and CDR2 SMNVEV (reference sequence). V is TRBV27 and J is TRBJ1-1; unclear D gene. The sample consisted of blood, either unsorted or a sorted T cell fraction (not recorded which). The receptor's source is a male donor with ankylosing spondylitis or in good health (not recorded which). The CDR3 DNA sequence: TGTGCCAGCAGTCTTACAGACGGTGAAGCTTTCTTT. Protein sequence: CASSLTDGEAFF.